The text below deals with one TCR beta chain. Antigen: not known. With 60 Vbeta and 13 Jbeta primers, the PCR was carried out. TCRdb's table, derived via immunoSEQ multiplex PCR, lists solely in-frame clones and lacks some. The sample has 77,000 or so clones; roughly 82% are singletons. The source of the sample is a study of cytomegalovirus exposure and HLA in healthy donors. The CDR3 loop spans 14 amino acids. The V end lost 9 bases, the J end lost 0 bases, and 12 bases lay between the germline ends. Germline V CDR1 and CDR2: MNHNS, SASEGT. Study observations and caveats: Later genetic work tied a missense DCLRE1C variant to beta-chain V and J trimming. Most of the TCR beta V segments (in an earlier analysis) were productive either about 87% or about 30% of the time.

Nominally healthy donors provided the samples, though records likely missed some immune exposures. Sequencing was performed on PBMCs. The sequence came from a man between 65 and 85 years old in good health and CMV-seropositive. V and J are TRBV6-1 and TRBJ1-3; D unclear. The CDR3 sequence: CASHRGSSGNTIYF. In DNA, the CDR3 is TGTGCCAGTCACAGAGGGAGCTCTGGAAACACCATATATTTT.